The next 24 T cell receptor beta chains were all read from a single sample in a study of blood T cells in healthy people across ages. A J-beta primer mix and a sample-barcoded 5' primer were used in a second PCR of roughly 6 to 12 cycles. Via MiXCR, TCRdb re-called the 5' RACE reads, giving one row per CDR3 protein. Among over a million distinct CDR3 sequences listed, around 55% were seen once. Sequenced material: blood. These receptors all stem from a man aged 18 to 30 in good health.

This clonotype was seen just once. The CDR3 DNA is TGTGCCAGCAGCTCTCAGCCACCTAATAGCAATCAGCCCCAGCATTTT. Protein product: CASSSQPPNSNQPQHF. The J gene is TRBJ1-5, the V gene TRBV5-5; no definite D call. CDR3 length: 16 amino acids. The germline V and J ends were trimmed by 3 bases and 0 bases, with 13 bases remaining between them. Looked up from germline, CDR1 is SGHKS and CDR2 is YYEKEE (reference sequence).

The gene calls are TRBV10-3 and TRBJ1-4; 7 positions match TRBD1. Germline V CDR1 and CDR2: ENHRY, SYGVKD. Trimming took 4 bases from V and 7 from J; bases not matched to a gene: 3. The CDR3 totals 13 residues. CDR3 coding DNA: TGTGCCATCAGTGCGGGGACAGTTGAAAAACTGTTTTTT. Amino acids: CAISAGTVEKLFF.

The genes are TRBV20-1 and TRBJ2-7; the D is unclear. Trimming removed 1 base from V and 0 bases from J, with 10 bases in between. Germline V gene sequence: CDR1 DFQATT, CDR2 SNEGSKA (reference sequence). The CDR3 length is 14 residues. In DNA, the CDR3 is TGCAGTGCTAGAGCACAGACACCCTCCTACGAGCAGTACTTC. Translating it yields CSARAQTPSYEQYF.

J is TRBJ2-5 and V is TRBV4-2; a possible D gene is TRBD2 (5 bases). From germline, CDR1 is LGHNA and CDR2 YNFKEQ. CDR3 length equals 16 residues. The germline V and J ends were trimmed by 1 base and 1 base, with 13 bases remaining between them. The CDR3 loop is CASSQGGSQIQETQYF. CDR3 DNA: TGTGCCAGCAGCCAAGGAGGGAGTCAAATCCAAGAGACCCAGTACTTC.

The chain recombines TRBV6-2 or TRBV6-3 with TRBJ2-6; the D gene is possibly TRBD1 (5 bases). The CDR3 loop spans 14 amino acids. The ends were cut back, 0 bases at V and 8 bases at J, with 8 bases in the middle. Germline CDR1 reads MNHEY; CDR2 reads SVGEGT. This CDR3 is CASSYSRGTNVLTF. CDR3 sequence (DNA): TGTGCCAGCAGTTACTCTAGGGGAACCAACGTCCTGACTTTC.

CDR3 in amino acids: CASSPTAGLVRFGTDTQYF. The CDR3 DNA sequence: TGTGCCAGCAGCCCTACCGCGGGACTAGTGAGGTTCGGCACAGATACGCAGTATTTT. V gene TRBV7-7 combines with J gene TRBJ2-3; 8 nucleotides match TRBD2. Germline V lookup: CDR1 SSHAT, CDR2 FNYEAQ (reference sequence). This CDR3 spans 19 amino acids. After removal of 5 bases from V and 1 base from J, the junction contained 17 bases not matched to a gene. Full variable domain (outside the CDR3, taken from reference TRBV7-7 and TRBJ2-3): GAGVSQSPRYKVTKRGQDVTLRCDPISSHATLYWYQQALGQGPEFLTYFNYEAQPDKSGLPSDRFSAERPEGSISTLTIQRTEQRDSAMYRCASSPTAGLVRFGTDTQYFGPGTRLTVL.

The chain has TRBV3-1 and TRBJ2-2; 8 bases fit TRBD2. CDR3 length: 14 amino acids. Germline trimming cut 4 bases from V and 4 bases from J; bases unmatched to any gene: 2. Germline V lookup: CDR1 LGHDT, CDR2 YNNKEL (reference sequence). The CDR3 region is CASSLTSVTGELFF. CDR3 DNA sequence: TGTGCCAGCAGCCTGACTAGCGTCACCGGGGAGCTGTTTTTT.

The chain employs TRBV7-2 and TRBJ2-7; a possible D gene is TRBD2 (6 bases). The CDR3 loop spans 14 amino acids. V lost 4 bases and J 0 bases, leaving 10 bases between the germline ends. Germline V CDR1 and CDR2: SGHTA, FQGNSA. The CDR3 sequence is CASSSLAYSYEQYF. The CDR3 DNA follows: TGTGCCAGCAGCTCACTAGCTTACTCCTACGAGCAGTACTTC.

The gene calls are TRBV5-1 and TRBJ1-6; D unclear. Trimming cost V 0 bases and J 1 base, with 8 bases left between them. Germline CDR1 is SGHRS and CDR2 is YFSETQ. The CDR3 contains 16 residues. CDR3 region: CASSLEVGSYNSPLHF. In DNA form, the CDR3 reads TGCGCCAGCAGCTTGGAAGTGGGTTCCTATAATTCACCCCTCCACTTT.

V and J are TRBV7-2 and TRBJ2-7; D ambiguous. CDR1 is SGHTA and CDR2 is FQGNSA in the germline V gene. The CDR3 loop spans 16 amino acids. Trimming stripped 0 bases from V and 2 bases from J, with 14 bases between. The CDR3 nucleotides read TGTGCCAGCAGCTTAGCCGGGTTTGGCACCGCCTACGAGCAGTACTTC. Amino acids: CASSLAGFGTAYEQYF. The entire variable domain, with the rest obtained from reference TRBV7-2 and TRBJ2-7, is as follows: GAGVSQSPSNKVTEKGKDVELRCDPISGHTALYWYRQSLGQGLEFLIYFQGNSAPDKSGLPSDRFSAERTGGSVSTLTIQRTQQEDSAVYLCASSLAGFGTAYEQYFGPGTRLTVT.

V gene TRBV6-5 combines with J gene TRBJ2-5; tentatively, D is TRBD2 (5 bases). The CDR3 is 14 amino acids. Germline V gene data show CDR1 as MNHEY and CDR2 as SVGAGI. Trimming removed 2 bases from V and 5 bases from J, with 12 bases in between. CDR3 bases: TGTGCCAGCAGTTACGCGGGCCTGGGGGAGACCCAGTACTTC. It yields the protein CASSYAGLGETQYF.

V usage is TRBV20-1 and J usage is TRBJ2-1; 11 bases match TRBD2. The CDR3 is 16 residues long. The ends lost 4 bases at V and 4 bases at J; junction bases unmatched: 9. Germline V gene data show CDR1 as DFQATT and CDR2 as SNEGSKA (reference sequence). The CDR3 loop is CSATNELAGGYNEQFF. CDR3 nucleotide sequence: TGCAGTGCTACAAATGAGCTAGCGGGAGGTTACAATGAGCAGTTCTTC.

This clonotype has just a few counts. The J gene is TRBJ2-5, the V gene TRBV24-1, with D hard to call. The CDR3 runs 11 residues. CDR1 is KGHDR and CDR2 is SFDVKD in the germline V gene. V lost 5 bases to trimming and J lost 4 bases, with 4 bases between them. The CDR3 spells CATSAGETQYF. The DNA of the CDR3 is TGTGCCACCAGTGCTGGAGAGACCCAGTACTTC.

The chain employs TRBV4-3 and TRBJ2-2; D ambiguous. Trimming left V 1 base short and J 4 bases short, with 10 bases between. The CDR3 sequence is 15 residues long. Per germline, CDR1 LGHNA and CDR2 YSLEER. The CDR3 DNA follows: TGCGCCAGCAGCCAAGTGCTCCAGATCACCGGGGAGCTGTTTTTT. It yields the protein CASSQVLQITGELFF.

This chain connects TRBV29-1 to TRBJ1-2; D is uncertain. The CDR3 spans 11 residues. CDR1 is SQVTM and CDR2 is ANQGSEA in the germline V gene. Trimming cost V 0 bases and J 8 bases, with 7 bases left between them. CDR3 bases: TGCAGCGTTGAAGAATCTGAGGGCTACACCTTC. Encoded protein: CSVEESEGYTF. The complete variable domain, with remaining parts taken from reference TRBV29-1 and TRBJ1-2, reads SAVISQKPSRDICQRGTSLTIQCQVDSQVTMMFWYRQQPGQSLTLIATANQGSEATYESGFVIDKFPISRPNLTFSTLTVSNMSPEDSSIYLCSVEESEGYTFGSGTRLTVV.

The CDR3 DNA is TGCGCCAGCAGCCAAGAATGGGGACAGGGCGCCCACGAGCAGTACTTC. Its translation is CASSQEWGQGAHEQYF. V and J are TRBV4-1 and TRBJ2-5; the match to TRBD1 covers 9 bases. The J call may be mistaken, given a closer DNA end match to TRBJ2-7. The germline V gene encodes CDR1 MGHRA and CDR2 YSYEKL. The CDR3 is 16 amino acids.

The rearrangement uses TRBV29-1 and TRBJ2-1, with D possibly TRBD2 on 6 matching bases. Trimming left V 3 bases short and J 2 bases short, with 32 bases between. Germline values: CDR1 SQVTM, CDR2 ANQGSEA. The CDR3 is 21 amino acids. The CDR3 DNA reads as TGCAGCGTTGACCCCCTGGGAGGCGGGTCTAACTATGGCTACACCTACAATGAGCAGTTCTTC. It encodes CSVDPLGGGSNYGYTYNEQFF.

This clonotype has more than one count but fewer than ten. The chain recombines TRBV28 with TRBJ2-3, with 8 bases aligning to TRBD2. With 6 bases clipped from V and 7 bases from J, the junction kept 12 bases outside the gene matches. Germline assignment: CDR1 MDHEN and CDR2 SYDVKM. The length of the CDR3 is 15 residues. This CDR3 is CASSLPASGSNTQYF. The CDR3 nucleotides read TGTGCCAGCAGCCTGCCGGCTAGCGGGTCCAATACGCAGTATTTT.

This chain connects TRBV20-1 to TRBJ1-2, with 7 bases aligning to TRBD1. Germline CDR1 DFQATT, CDR2 SNEGSKA (reference sequence). Germline trimming cut 0 bases from V and 5 bases from J; bases unmatched to any gene: 6. This CDR3 spans 14 amino acids. CDR3 sequence: CSARENRGGYGYTF. Here the CDR3 DNA reads TGCAGTGCTAGAGAAAACAGGGGAGGATATGGCTACACCTTC.

The chain recombines TRBV2 with TRBJ2-1; D tentatively reads TRBD1 or TRBD2 (5 bases each). CDR1 is SNHLY, CDR2 FYNNEI, per germline. With 5 bases removed from V and 6 bases from J, the gap between germline ends came to 17 bases. This CDR3 comprises 15 residues. The CDR3 loop is CASSTAEGSVNEQFF. The CDR3 bases are TGTGCCAGCAGTACTGCAGAGGGGTCGGTCAATGAGCAGTTCTTC.

The rearrangement links TRBV6-5 to TRBJ1-1, with 7 positions matching TRBD1. CDR1 is MNHEY and CDR2 is SVGAGI in the germline V gene. V shed 8 bases, J shed 5 bases, and the junction held 8 bases outside the gene matches. This CDR3 comprises 13 residues. DNA of the CDR3: TGTGCCAGCGGGCTGGGACAGAAAACTGAAGCTTTCTTT. Translation: CASGLGQKTEAFF.

V usage is TRBV24-1 and J usage is TRBJ2-2; D is ambiguous. The germline V gene has CDR1 KGHDR and CDR2 SFDVKD. Deletions cut 3 bases from V and 4 bases from J, with 5 bases between. The CDR3 has 13 amino acids. The CDR3, as DNA: TGTGCCACCAGTGATCCCAGCACCGGGGAGCTGTTTTTT. Translated, it gives CATSDPSTGELFF.

The rearrangement uses TRBV6-5 and TRBJ2-1, with 8 bases that match TRBD2. The V gene end was trimmed by 6 bases and the J gene end by 9 bases; junction bases not matched to a gene: 16. Germline values: CDR1 MNHEY, CDR2 SVGAGI. The length of the CDR3 is 16 residues. The CDR3 reads CASRNGLAQISTEQFF. For the CDR3, the DNA is TGTGCCAGCAGAAACGGACTAGCACAGATTTCCACTGAGCAGTTCTTC.

This clonotype has only a few counts. This chain joins TRBV6-6 and TRBJ1-5, with unresolved D. CDR1 is MNHNY, CDR2 SVGAGI, per germline (reference sequence). V lost 4 bases and J lost 0, with 7 bases in between. The CDR3 has 14 amino acids. Here the CDR3 DNA reads TGTGCCAGCAGTTGGGCACCTAGCAATCAGCCCCAGCATTTT. It specifies CASSWAPSNQPQHF.